The TCR beta chain described here comes from a study of PD-L1 blockade in urothelial cancer. About the study: Blood yielded a median of 141,255 T cells per sample. General study results and limits: Blood TCR clonality below the median before treatment was a predictor of better survival.

The V end lost 2 bases, the J end lost 4 bases, and 10 bases lay between the germline ends. The CDR3 runs to 14 residues. The germline gives CDR1 SGHRS, CDR2 YFSETQ. Each patient gave between 1 and 8 samples, pretreatment and on-treatment. A word on this clone: No antigen is known for it.

Templates that were synthetic TCR analogs were spiked into each PCR. The assay was immunoSEQ multiplex PCR, and TCRdb's table has in-frame clones only and misses some. The sample yields roughly 45,000 clones, 70% to 90% seen once. The sample was PBMCs, taken around atezolizumab (anti-PD-L1) treatment. The chain combines TRBV5-1 with TRBJ1-3; perhaps TRBD1 as D (6 bases). This receptor was obtained from a man in his 60s with urothelial cancer. The CDR3 sequence is CASSLAGTGNTIYF. The CDR3 nucleotides are TGCGCCAGCAGCTTAGCCGGGACAGGAAACACCATATATTTT.